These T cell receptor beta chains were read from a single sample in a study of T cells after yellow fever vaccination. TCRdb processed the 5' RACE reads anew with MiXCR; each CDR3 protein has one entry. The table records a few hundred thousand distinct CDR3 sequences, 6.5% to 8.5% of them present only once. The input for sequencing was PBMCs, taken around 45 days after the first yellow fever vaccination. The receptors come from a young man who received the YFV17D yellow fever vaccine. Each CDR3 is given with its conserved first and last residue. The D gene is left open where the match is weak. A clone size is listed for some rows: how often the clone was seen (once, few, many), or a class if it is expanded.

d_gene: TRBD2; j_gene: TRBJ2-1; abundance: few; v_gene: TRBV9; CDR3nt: TGTGCCAGCAGCGCTAGCGGGGGGGTCACGGATGAGCAGTTCTTC; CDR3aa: CASSASGGVTDEQFF
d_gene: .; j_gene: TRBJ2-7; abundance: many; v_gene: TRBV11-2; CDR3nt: TGTGCCAGCAGCTTAGTGGCCGAGCAGTACTTC; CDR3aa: CASSLVAEQYF
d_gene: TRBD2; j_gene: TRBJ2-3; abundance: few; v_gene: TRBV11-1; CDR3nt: TGTGCCAGCAGCTTCCTGGGGGCTAGCGGGGGAAACACAGATACGCAGTATTTT; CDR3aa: CASSFLGASGGNTDTQYF
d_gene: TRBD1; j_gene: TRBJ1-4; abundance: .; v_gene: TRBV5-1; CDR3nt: TGCGCCAGCAGCCCCCCCCACTCGGGACAGGGGGTTAATTGGCGGAGCGAAAAACTGTTTTTT; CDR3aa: CASSPPHSGQGVNWRSEKLFF
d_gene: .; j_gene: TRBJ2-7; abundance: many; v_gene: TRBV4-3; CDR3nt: TGCGCCAGCAGCCAAGAACGGGCCTACGAGCAGTACTTC; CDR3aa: CASSQERAYEQYF
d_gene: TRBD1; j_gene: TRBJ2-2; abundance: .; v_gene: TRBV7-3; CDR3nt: TGTGCCAGCAGCTCCACAGGGGCCAGTTCTAGCGGGGAGCTGTTTTTT; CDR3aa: CASSSTGASSSGELFF
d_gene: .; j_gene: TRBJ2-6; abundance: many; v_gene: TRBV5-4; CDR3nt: TGTGCCAGCAGCTTATCACCCCACCCTAGGGGGTCTGGGGCCAACGTCCTGACTTTC; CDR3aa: CASSLSPHPRGSGANVLTF
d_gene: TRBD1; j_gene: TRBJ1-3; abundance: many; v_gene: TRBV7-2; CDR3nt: TGTGCCAGCAGCCTGGACAGGAGCTCTGGAAACACCATATATTTT; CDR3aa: CASSLDRSSGNTIYF
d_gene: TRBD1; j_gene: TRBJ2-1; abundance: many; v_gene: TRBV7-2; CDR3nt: TGTGCCAGCAGCTCCCTGGGACAGGGGAGCTCCTACAATGAGCAGTTCTTC; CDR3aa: CASSSLGQGSSYNEQFF
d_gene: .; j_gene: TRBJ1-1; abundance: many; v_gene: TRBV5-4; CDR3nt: TGTGCCAGCAGCTTGGTGGGACCGGGGACTGAAGCTTTCTTT; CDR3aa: CASSLVGPGTEAFF
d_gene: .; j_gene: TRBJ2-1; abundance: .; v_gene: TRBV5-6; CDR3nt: TGTGCCAGCAGTCTATTGAAGCATGAGCAGTTCTTC; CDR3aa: CASSLLKHEQFF
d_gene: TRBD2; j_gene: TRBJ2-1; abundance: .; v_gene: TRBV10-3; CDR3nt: TGTGCCATCAGTGAGGGAAAGCGGGGAGACAATGAGCAGTTCTTC; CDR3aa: CAISEGKRGDNEQFF
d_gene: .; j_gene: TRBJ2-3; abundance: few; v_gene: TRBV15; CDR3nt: TGTGCCACCAGCAGAAACCCCGGGACTCCCAATTCGAAAGCAGATACGCAGTATTTT; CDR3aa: CATSRNPGTPNSKADTQYF
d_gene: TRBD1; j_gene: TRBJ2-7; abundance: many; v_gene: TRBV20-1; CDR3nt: TGCAGTGCTTTGATTGTGGGACAGGGTAACTACGAGCAGTACTTC; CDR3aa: CSALIVGQGNYEQYF
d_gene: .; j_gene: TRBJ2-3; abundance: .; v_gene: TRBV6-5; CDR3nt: TGTGCCAGCAGTTACACCTACAGGGATGGCACAGATACGCAGTATTTT; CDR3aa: CASSYTYRDGTDTQYF
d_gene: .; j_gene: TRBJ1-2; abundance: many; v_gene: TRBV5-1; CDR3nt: TGCGCCAGCAGCTCTGCGACAGGTGATCGCTATGGCTACACCTTC; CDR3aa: CASSSATGDRYGYTF
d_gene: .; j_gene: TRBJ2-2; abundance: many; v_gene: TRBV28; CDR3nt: TGTGCCAGCAGTTTATTGGGAGGGGAGCTGTTTTTT; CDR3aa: CASSLLGGELFF
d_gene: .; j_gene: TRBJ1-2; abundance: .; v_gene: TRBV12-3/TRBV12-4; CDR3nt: TGTGCCAGCAGTTTGACAGAGTATGTCTACACCTTC; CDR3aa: CASSLTEYVYTF
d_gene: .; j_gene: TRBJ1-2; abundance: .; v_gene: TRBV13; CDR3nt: TGTGCCAGCAGCTCTTCAGGGGAGAGCTACACCTTC; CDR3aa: CASSSSGESYTF
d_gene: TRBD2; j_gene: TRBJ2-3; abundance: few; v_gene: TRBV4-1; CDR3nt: TGCGCCAGCAGCCAAGATTGGCGGGGGGGCCTGGATACGCAGTATTTT; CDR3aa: CASSQDWRGGLDTQYF
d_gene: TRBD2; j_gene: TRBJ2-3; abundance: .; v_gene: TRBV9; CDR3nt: TGTGCCAGCAGCCCAAGACTAGCGGGGGGTTTGGGCACAGATACGCAGTATTTT; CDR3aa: CASSPRLAGGLGTDTQYF
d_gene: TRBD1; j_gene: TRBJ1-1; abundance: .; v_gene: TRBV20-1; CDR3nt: TGCAGACCGACAGGGGAGAATGAAGCTTTCTTT; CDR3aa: CRPTGENEAFF
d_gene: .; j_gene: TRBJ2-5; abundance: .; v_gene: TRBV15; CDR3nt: TGTGCCACCAGCAGAGATCGCCTTTCCCTGGGGGAGACCCAGTACTTC; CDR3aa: CATSRDRLSLGETQYF
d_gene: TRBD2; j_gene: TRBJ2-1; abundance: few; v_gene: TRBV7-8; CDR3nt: TGTGCCAGCAGCTCCCCACGCGGGGGGGCTTACAATGAGCAGTTCTTC; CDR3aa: CASSSPRGGAYNEQFF
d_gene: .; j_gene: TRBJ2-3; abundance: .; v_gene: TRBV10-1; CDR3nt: TGCGCCAGCAGTGATAGCTCGAGTTTAGATACGCAGTATTTT; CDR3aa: CASSDSSSLDTQYF
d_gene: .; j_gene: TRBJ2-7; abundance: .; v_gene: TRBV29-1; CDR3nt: TGCAGCGTTGAGTACACCAACGAGCAGTACTTC; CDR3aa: CSVEYTNEQYF
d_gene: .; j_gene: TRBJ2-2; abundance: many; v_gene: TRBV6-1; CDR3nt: TGTGCCAGCAGTGAAGAGGGGAACGGGGAGCTGTTTTTT; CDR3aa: CASSEEGNGELFF
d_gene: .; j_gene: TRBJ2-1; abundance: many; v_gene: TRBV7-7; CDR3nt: TGTGCCAGCAGCCCAGGGGCCGTATCATTCAATGAGCAGTTCTTC; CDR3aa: CASSPGAVSFNEQFF
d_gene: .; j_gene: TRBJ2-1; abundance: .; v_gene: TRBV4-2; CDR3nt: TGTGCCAGCAGCCAAGACCCAGACGGAAGCTCCTACAATGAGCAGTTCTTC; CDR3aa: CASSQDPDGSSYNEQFF
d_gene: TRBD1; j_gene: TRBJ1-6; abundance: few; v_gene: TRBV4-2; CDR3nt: TGTGCCAGCAGCCGGGACAGGGTTGGTTCACCCCTCCACTTT; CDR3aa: CASSRDRVGSPLHF
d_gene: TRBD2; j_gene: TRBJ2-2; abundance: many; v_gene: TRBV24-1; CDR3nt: TGTGCCACCGCGCCCTACGGGGGGATCACCGGGGAGCTGTTTTTT; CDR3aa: CATAPYGGITGELFF
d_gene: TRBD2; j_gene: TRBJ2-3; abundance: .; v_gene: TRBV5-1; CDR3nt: TGCGCCAGTCACAAGCGGGGGCCGGCAGATACGCAGTATTTT; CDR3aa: CASHKRGPADTQYF
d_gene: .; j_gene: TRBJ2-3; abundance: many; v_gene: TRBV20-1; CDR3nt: TGCAGTGCTAGAGCCCGCGGCGGGTACACAGATACGCAGTATTTT; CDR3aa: CSARARGGYTDTQYF
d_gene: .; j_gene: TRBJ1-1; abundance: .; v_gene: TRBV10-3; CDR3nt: TGTGCCACAGAGGACGCTACAGCACCTGAAGCTTTCTTT; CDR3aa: CATEDATAPEAFF
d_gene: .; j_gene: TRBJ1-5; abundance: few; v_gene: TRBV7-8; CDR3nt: TGTGCCAGCAGCTTAGCGCTGAAGGGAAGGGATCAGCCCCAGCATTTT; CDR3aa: CASSLALKGRDQPQHF
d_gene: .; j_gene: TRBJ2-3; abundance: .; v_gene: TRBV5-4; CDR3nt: TGTGCCAGCAAATCTTCCACAGATACGCAGTATTTT; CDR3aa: CASKSSTDTQYF
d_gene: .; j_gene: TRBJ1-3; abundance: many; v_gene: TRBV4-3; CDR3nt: TGCGCCAGCAGTTCGACAAGGTCTGGAAACACCATATATTTT; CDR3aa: CASSSTRSGNTIYF
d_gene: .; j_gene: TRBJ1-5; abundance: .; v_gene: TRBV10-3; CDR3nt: TGTGCCATCAGTGAAGGAAGCAATCAGCCCCAGCATTTT; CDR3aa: CAISEGSNQPQHF